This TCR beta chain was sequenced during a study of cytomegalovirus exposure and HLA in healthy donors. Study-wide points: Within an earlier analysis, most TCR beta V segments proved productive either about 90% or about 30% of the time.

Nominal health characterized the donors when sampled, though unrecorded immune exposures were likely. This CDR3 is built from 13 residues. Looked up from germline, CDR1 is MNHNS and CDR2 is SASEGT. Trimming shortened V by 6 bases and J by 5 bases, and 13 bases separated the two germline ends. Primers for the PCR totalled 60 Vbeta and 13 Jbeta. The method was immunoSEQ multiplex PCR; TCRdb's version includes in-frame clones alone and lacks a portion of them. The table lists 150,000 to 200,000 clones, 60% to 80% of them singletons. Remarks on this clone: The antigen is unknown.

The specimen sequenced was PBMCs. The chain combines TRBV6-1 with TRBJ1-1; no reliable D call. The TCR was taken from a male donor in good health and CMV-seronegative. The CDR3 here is CASREGGWTEAFF. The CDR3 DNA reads TGTGCCAGCAGGGAGGGAGGGTGGACTGAAGCTTTCTTT.